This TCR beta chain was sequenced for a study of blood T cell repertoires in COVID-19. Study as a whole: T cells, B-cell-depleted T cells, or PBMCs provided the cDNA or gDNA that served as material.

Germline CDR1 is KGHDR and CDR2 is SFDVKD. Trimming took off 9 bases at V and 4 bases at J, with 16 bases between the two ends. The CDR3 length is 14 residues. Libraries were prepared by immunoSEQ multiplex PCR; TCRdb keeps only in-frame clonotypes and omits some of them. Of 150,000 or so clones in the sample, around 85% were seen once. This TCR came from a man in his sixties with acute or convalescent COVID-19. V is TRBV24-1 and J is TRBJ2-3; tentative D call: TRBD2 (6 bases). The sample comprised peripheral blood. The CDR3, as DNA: TGTGCCACCCCGGGAGATGGCGGGGCAGATACGCAGTATTTT. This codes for CATPGDGGADTQYF.